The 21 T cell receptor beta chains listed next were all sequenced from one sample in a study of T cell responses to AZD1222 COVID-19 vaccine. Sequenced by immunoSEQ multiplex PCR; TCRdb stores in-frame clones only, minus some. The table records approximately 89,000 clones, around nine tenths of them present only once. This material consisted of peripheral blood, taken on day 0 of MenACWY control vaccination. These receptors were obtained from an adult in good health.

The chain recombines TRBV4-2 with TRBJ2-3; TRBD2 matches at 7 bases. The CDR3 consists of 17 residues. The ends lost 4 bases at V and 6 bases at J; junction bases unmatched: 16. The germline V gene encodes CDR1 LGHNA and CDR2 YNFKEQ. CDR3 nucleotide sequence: TGTGCCAGCAGCCCCCAAGAGGGCGCGGGAGTAGCGGATACGCAGTATTTT. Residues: CASSPQEGAGVADTQYF.

CDR3: CATSRDKNRADGYTF. The CDR3 DNA reads TGTGCCACCAGCAGAGATAAGAACCGGGCCGATGGCTACACCTTC. V is TRBV15 and J is TRBJ1-2; no reliable D call. The CDR3 length is 15 residues. Germline V lookup: CDR1 LNHNV, CDR2 YYDKDF (reference sequence). Trimming shortened V by 0 bases and J by 6 bases, and 14 bases separated the two germline ends.

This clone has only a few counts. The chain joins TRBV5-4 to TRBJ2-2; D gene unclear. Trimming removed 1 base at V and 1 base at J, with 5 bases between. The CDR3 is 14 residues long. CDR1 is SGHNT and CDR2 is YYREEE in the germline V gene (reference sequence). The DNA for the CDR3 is TGTGCCAGCAGCTTGTCAAAGAACACCGGGGAGCTGTTTTTT. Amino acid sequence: CASSLSKNTGELFF.

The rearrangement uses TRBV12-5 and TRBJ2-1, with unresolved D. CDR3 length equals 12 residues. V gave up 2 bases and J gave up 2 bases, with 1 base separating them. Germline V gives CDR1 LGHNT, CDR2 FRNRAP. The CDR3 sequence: CASGLTYNEQFF. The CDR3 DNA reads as TGTGCTAGTGGTTTGACCTACAATGAGCAGTTCTTC.

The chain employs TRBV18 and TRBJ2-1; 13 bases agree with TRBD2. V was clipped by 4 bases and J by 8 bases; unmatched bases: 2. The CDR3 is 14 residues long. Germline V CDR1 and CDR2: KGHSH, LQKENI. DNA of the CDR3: TGTGCCAGCTCACGGACTAGCGGGAGCCATGAGCAGTTCTTC. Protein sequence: CASSRTSGSHEQFF.

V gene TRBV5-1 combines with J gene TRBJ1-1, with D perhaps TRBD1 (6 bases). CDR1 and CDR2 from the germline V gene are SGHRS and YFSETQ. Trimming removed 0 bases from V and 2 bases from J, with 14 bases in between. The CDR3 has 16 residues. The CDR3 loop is CASSLVGGQFNTEAFF. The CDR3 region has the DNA TGCGCCAGCAGCTTGGTGGGGGGGCAGTTCAACACTGAAGCTTTCTTT.

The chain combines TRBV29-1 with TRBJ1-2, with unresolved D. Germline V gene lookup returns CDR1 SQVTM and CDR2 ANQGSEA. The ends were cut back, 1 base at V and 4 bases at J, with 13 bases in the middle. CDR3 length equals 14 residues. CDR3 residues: CSVEGTDTLYGYTF. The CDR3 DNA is TGCAGCGTTGAAGGGACCGACACCCTCTATGGCTACACCTTC.

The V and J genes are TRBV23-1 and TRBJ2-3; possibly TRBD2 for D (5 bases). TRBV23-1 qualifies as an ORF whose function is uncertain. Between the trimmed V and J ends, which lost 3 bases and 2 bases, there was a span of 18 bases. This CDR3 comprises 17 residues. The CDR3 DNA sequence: TGCGCCAGCAGTCACCCTCGATCTAGCCCCACCACAGATACGCAGTATTTT. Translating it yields CASSHPRSSPTTDTQYF.

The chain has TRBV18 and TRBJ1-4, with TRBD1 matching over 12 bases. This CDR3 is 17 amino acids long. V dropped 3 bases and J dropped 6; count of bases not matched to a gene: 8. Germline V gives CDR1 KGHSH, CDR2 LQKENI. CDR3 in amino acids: CASSPRDRGLLDEKLFF. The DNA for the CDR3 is TGTGCCAGCTCACCCCGGGACAGGGGGCTTTTGGATGAAAAACTGTTTTTT. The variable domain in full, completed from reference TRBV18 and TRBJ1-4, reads NAGVMQNPRHLVRRRGQEARLRCSPMKGHSHVYWYRQLPEEGLKFMVYLQKENIIDESGMPKERFSAEFPKEGPSILRIQQVVRGDSAAYFCASSPRDRGLLDEKLFFGSGTQLSVL.

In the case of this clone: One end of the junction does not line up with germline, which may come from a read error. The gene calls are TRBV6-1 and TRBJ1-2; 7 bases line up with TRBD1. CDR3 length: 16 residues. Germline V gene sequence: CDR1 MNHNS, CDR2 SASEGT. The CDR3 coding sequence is TGTGCCAGCAGTGGAACCGGGACAGAGATTAACTATGACTACACCTTC. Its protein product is CASSGTGTEINYDYTF.

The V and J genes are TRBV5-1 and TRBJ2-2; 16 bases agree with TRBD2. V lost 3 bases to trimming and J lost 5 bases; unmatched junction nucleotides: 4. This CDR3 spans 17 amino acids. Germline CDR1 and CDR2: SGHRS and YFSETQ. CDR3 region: CASSWGLAGGSTGELFF. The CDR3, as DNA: TGCGCCAGCAGCTGGGGACTAGCGGGAGGGAGTACCGGGGAGCTGTTTTTT. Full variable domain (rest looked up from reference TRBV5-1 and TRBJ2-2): KAGVTQTPRYLIKTRGQQVTLSCSPISGHRSVSWYQQTPGQGLQFLFEYFSETQRNKGNFPGRFSGRQFSNSRSEMNVSTLELGDSALYLCASSWGLAGGSTGELFFGEGSRLTVL.

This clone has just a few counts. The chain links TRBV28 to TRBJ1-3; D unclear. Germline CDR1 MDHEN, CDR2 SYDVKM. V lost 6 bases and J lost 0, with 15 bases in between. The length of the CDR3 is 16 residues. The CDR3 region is CASSPTVRSSGNTIYF. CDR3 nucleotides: TGTGCCAGCAGCCCTACAGTGCGAAGCTCTGGAAACACCATATATTTT.

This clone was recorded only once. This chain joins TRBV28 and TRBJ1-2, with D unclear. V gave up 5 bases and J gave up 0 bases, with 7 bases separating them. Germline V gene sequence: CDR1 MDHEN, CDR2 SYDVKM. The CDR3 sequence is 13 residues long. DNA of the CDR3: TGTGCCAGCAGTCATGGTACTAACTATGGCTACACCTTC. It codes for CASSHGTNYGYTF.

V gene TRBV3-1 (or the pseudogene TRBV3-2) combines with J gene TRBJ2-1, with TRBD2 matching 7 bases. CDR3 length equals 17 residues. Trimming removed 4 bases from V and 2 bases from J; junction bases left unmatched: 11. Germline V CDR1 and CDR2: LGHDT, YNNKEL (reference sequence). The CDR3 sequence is CASSRPLPGGTYNEQFF. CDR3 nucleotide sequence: TGTGCCAGCAGCCGACCTCTGCCGGGAGGAACCTACAATGAGCAGTTCTTC.

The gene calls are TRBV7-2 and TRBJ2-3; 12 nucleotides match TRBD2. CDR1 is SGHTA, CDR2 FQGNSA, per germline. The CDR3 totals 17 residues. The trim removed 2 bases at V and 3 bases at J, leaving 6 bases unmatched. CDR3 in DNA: TGTGCCAGCAGCTTATTGGGGCTAGCGGGAGGGACAGATACGCAGTATTTT. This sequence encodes CASSLLGLAGGTDTQYF.

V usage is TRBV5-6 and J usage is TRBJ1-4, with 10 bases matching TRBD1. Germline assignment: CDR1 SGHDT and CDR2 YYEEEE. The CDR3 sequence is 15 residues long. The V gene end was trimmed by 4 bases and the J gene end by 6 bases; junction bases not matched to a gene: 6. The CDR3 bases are TGTGCCAGCAGCGAGAGGACAGGGGGAGATGAAAAACTGTTTTTT. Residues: CASSERTGGDEKLFF.

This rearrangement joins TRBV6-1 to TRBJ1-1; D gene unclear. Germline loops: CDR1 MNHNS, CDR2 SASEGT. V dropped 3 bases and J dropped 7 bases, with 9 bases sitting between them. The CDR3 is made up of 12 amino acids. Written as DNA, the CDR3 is TGTGCCAGCAGTGAGGCAGGAGGTGAAGCTTTCTTT. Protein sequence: CASSEAGGEAFF.

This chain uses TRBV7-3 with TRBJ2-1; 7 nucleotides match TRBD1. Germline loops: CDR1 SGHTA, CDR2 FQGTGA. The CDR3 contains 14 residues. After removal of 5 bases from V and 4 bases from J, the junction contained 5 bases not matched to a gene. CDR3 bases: TGTGCCAGCAGCGGGGGACAGCCTTACAATGAGCAGTTCTTC. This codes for CASSGGQPYNEQFF.

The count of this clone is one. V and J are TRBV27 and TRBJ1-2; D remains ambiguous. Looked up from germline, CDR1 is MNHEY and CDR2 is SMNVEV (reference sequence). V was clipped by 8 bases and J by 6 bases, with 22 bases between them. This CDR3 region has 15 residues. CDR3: CASAVASDAWDGYTF. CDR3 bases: TGTGCCAGCGCGGTCGCCTCCGACGCATGGGATGGCTACACCTTC.

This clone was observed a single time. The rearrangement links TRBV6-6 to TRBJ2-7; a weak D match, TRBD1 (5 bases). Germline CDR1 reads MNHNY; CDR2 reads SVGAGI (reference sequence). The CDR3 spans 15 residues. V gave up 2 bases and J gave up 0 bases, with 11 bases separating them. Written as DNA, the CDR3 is TGTGCCAGCAGTTACGGCCAGGGCGTCTCCTACGAGCAGTACTTC. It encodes CASSYGQGVSYEQYF.

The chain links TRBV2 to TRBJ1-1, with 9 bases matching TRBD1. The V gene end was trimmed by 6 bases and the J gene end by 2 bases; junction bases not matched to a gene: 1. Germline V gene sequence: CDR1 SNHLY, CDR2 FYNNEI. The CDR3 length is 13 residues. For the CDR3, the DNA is TGTGCCAGCAGGGGACAGGGAAACACTGAAGCTTTCTTT. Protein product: CASRGQGNTEAFF.